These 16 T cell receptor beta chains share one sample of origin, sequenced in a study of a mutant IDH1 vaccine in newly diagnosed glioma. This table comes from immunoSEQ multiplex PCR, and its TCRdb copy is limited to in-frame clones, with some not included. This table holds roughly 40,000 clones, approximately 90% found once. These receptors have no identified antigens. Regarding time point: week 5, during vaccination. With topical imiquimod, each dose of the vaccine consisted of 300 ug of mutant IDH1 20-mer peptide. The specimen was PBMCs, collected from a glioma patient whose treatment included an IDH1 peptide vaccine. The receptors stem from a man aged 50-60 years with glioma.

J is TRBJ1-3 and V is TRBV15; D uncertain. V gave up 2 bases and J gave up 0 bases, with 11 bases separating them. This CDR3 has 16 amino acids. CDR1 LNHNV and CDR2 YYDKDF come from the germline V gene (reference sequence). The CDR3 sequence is CATSRSVSVSGNTIYF. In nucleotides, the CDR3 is TGTGCCACCAGCAGATCGGTGTCCGTCTCTGGAAACACCATATATTTT.

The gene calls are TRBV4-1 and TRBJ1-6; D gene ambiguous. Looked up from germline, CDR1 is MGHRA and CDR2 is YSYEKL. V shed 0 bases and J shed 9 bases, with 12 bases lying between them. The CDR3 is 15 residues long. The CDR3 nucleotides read TGCGCCAGCAGCCAAGAGGCAACGGTGGGTTCACCCCTCCACTTT. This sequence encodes CASSQEATVGSPLHF.

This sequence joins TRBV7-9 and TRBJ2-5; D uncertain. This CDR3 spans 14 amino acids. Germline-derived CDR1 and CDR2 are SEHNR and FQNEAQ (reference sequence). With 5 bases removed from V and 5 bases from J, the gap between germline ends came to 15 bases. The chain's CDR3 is CASSPPGLLETQYF. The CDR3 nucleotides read TGTGCCAGCAGCCCTCCAGGCCTTCTGGAGACCCAGTACTTC.

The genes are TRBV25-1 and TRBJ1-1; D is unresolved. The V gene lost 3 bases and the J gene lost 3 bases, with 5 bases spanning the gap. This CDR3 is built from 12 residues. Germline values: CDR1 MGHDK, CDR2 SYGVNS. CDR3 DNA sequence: TGTGCCAGCAGTGATCACGACACTGAAGCTTTCTTT. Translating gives CASSDHDTEAFF.

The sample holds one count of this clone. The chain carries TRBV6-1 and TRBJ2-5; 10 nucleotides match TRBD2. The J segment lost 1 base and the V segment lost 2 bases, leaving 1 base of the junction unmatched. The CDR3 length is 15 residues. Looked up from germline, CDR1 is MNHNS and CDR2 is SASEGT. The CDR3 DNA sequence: TGTGCCAGCAGTGAACTAGCGGGAGCCCAAGAGACCCAGTACTTC. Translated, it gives CASSELAGAQETQYF.

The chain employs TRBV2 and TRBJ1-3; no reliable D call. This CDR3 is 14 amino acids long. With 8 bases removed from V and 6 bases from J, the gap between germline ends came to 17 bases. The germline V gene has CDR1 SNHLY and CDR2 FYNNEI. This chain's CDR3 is CASQLGRTENTIYF. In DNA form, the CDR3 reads TGTGCCAGCCAGCTAGGCAGGACGGAAAACACCATATATTTT.

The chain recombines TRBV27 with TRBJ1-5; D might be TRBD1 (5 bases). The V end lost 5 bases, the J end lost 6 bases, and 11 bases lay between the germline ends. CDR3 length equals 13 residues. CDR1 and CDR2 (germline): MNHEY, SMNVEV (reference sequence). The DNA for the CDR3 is TGTGCCAGCAGTCTGGGGCTCGGTCAGCCCCAGCATTTT. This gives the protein CASSLGLGQPQHF.

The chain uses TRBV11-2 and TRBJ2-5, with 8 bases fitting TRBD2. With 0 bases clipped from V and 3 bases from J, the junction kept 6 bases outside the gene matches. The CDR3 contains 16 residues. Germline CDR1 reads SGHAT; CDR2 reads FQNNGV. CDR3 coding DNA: TGTGCCAGCAGCTTAGAGGTGCGGGGGGTGGAAGAGACCCAGTACTTC. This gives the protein CASSLEVRGVEETQYF.

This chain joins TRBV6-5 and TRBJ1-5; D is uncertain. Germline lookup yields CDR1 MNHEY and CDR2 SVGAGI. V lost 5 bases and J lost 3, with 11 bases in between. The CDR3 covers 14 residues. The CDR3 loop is CASSLDRDNQPQHF. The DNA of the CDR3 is TGTGCCAGCAGTCTCGACCGAGACAATCAGCCCCAGCATTTT.

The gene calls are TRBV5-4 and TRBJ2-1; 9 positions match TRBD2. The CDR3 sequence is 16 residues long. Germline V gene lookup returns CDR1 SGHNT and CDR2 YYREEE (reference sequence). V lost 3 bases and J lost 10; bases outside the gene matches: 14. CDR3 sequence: CASSSGGGRGDREQFF. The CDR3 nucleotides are TGTGCCAGCAGCTCTGGGGGCGGGAGGGGTGATCGCGAGCAGTTCTTC.

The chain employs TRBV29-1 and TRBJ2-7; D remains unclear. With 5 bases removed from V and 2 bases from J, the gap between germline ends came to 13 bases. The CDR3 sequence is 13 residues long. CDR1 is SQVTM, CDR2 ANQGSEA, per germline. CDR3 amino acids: CSVRSLTTYEQYF. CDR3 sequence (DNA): TGCAGCGTTAGGTCCCTGACAACCTACGAGCAGTACTTC.

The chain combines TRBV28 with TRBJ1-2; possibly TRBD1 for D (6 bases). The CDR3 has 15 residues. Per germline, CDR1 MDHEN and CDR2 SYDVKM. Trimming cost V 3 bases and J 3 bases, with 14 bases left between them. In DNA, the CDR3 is TGTGCCAGCAGTTTCTCATGGGGGCGCGACTATGGCTACACCTTC. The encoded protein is CASSFSWGRDYGYTF.

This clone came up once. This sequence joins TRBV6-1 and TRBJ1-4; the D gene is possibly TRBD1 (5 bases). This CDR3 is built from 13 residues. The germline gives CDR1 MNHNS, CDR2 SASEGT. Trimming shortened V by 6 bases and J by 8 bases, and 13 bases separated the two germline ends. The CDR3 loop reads CASSVEGSEKLFF. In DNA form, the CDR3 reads TGTGCCAGCAGCGTCGAGGGGAGCGAAAAACTGTTTTTT.

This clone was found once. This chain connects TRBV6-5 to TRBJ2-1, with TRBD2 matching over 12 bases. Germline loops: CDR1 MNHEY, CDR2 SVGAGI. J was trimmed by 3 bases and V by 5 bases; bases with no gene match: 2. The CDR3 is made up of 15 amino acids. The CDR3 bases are TGTGCCAGCAGTCTGACTAGCGGGGGCTACAATGAGCAGTTCTTC. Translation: CASSLTSGGYNEQFF.

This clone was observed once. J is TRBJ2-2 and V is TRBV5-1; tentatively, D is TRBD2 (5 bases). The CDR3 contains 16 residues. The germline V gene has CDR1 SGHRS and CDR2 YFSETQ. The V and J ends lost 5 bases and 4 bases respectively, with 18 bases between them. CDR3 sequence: CASRPRSGVGTGELFF. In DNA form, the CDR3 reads TGCGCCAGCAGACCCCGCTCCGGGGTCGGCACCGGGGAGCTGTTTTTT.

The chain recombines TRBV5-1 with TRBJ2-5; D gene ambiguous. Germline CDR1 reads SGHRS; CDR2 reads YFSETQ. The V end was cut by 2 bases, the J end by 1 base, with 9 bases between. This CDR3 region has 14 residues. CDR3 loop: CASSFDPPQETQYF. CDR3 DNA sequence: TGCGCCAGCAGCTTCGACCCACCCCAAGAGACCCAGTACTTC.